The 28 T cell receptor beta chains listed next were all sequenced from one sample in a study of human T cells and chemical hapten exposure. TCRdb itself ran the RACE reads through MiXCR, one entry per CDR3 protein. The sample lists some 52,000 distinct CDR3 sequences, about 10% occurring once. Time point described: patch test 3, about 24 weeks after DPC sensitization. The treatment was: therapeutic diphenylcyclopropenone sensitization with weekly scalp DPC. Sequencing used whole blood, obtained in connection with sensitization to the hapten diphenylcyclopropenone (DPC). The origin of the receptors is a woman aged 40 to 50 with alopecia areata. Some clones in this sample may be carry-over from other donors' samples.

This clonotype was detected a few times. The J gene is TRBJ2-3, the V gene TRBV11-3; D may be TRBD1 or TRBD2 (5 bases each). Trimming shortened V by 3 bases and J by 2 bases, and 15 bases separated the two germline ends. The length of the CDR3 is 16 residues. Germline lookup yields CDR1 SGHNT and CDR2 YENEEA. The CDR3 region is CASSLGRDLHTDTQYF. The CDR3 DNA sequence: TGTGCCAGCAGCTTGGGCCGGGACCTCCACACAGATACGCAGTATTTT.

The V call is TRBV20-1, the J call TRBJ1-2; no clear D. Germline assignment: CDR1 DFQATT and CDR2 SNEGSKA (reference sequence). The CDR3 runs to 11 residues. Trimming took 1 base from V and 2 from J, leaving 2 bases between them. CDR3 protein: CSARVNYGYTF. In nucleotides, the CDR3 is TGCAGTGCTAGAGTGAACTATGGCTACACCTTC.

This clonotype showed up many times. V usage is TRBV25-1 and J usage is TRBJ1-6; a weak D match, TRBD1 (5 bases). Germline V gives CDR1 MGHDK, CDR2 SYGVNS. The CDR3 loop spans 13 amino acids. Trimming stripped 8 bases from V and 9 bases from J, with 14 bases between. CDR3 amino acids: CASRTGGFSPLHF. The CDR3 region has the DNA TGTGCCAGCCGAACTGGGGGGTTTTCACCCCTCCACTTT. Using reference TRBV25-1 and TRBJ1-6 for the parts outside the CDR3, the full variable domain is EADIYQTPRYLVIGTGKKITLECSQTMGHDKMYWYQQDPGMELHLIHYSYGVNSTEKGDLSSESTVSRIRTEHFPLTLESARPSHTSQYLCASRTGGFSPLHFGNGTRLTVT.

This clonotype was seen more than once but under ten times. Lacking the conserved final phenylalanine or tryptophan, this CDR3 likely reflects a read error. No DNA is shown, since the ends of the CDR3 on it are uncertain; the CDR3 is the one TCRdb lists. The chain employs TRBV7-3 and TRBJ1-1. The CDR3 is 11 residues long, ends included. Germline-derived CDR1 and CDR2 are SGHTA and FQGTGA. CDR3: CASSLTINPSQ.

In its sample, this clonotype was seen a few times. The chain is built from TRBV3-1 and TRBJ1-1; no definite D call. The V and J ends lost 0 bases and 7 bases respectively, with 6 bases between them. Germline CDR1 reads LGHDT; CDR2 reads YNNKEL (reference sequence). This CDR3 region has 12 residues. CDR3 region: CASSQDRGEAFF. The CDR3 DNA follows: TGTGCCAGCAGCCAAGATCGGGGTGAAGCTTTCTTT.

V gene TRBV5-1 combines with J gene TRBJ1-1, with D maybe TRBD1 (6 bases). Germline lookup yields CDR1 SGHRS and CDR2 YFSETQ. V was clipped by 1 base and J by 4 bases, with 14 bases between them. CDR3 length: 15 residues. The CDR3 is CASSLKPGAATEAFF. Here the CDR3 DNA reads TGCGCCAGCAGCTTGAAGCCAGGGGCGGCCACTGAAGCTTTCTTT.

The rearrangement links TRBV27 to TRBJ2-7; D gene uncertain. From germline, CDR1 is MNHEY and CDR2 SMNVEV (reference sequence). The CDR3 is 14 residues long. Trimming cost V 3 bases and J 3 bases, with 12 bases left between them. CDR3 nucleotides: TGTGCCAGCAGTTTTATCGGCGGCTACTACGAGCAGTACTTC. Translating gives CASSFIGGYYEQYF.

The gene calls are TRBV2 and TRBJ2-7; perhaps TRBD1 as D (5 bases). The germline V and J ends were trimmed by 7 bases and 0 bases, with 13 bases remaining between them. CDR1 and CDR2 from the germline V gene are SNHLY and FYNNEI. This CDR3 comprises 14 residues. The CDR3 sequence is CASKYRQSSYEQYF. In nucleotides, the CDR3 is TGTGCCAGCAAGTACCGACAGTCCTCCTACGAGCAGTACTTC.

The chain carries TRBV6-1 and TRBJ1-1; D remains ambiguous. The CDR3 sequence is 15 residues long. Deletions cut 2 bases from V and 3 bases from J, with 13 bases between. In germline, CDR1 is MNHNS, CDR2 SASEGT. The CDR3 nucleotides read TGTGCCAGCAGTGAAAGGAGACAACGGGACACTGAAGCTTTCTTT. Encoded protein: CASSERRQRDTEAFF.

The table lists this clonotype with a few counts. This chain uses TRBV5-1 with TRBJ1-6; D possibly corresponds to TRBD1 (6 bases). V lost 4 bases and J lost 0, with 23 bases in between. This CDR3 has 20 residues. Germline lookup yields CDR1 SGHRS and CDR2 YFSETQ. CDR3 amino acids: CASSRQASPSSSSYNSPLHF. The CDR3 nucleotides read TGCGCCAGCAGCCGACAGGCTTCCCCGTCGTCAAGCTCCTATAATTCACCCCTCCACTTT. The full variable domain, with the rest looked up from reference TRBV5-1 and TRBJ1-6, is KAGVTQTPRYLIKTRGQQVTLSCSPISGHRSVSWYQQTPGQGLQFLFEYFSETQRNKGNFPGRFSGRQFSNSRSEMNVSTLELGDSALYLCASSRQASPSSSSYNSPLHFGNGTRLTVT.

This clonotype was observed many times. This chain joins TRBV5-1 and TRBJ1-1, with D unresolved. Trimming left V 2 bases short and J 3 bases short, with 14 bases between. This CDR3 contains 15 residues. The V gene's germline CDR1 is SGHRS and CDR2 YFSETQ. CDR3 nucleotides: TGCGCCAGCAGCTTTATCTCTATAGTCGACACTGAAGCTTTCTTT. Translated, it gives CASSFISIVDTEAFF.

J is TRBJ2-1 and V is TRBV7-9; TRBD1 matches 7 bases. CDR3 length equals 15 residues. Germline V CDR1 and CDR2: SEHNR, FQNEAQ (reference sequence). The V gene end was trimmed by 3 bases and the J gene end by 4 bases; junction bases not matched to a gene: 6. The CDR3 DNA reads TGTGCCAGCAGCTTCCCCGGGACAGCTTACAATGAGCAGTTCTTC. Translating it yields CASSFPGTAYNEQFF.

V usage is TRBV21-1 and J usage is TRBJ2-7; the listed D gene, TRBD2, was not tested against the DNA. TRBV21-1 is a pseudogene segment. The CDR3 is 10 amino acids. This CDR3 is CASSKGRQYF. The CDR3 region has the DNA TGTGCCAGCAGCAAGGGGAGGCAGTACTTC.

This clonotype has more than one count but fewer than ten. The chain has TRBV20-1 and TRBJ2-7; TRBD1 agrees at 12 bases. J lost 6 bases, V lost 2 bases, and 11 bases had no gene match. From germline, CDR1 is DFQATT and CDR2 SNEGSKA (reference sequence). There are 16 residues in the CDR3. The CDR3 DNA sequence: TGCAGTGCTAGACTCAGACTGGGGACAGGGGGCGGCGAGCAGTACTTC. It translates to CSARLRLGTGGGEQYF.

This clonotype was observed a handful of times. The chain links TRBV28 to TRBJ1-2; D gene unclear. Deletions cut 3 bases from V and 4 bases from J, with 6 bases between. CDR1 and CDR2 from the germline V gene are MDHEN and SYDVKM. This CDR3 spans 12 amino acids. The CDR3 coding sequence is TGTGCCAGCAGTTTGGACCGCTATGGCTACACCTTC. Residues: CASSLDRYGYTF.

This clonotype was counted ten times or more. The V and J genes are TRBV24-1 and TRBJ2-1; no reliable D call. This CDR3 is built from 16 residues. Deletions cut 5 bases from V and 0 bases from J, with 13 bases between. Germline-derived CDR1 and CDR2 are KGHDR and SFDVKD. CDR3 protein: CATSARWSSSYNEQFF. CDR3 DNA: TGTGCCACCAGTGCCAGATGGAGTAGCTCCTACAATGAGCAGTTCTTC.

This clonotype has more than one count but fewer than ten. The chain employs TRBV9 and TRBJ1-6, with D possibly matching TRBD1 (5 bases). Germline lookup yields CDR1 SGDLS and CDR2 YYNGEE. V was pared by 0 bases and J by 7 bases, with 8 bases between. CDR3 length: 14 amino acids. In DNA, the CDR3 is TGTGCCAGCAGCGTAGGGCAGGGCAATTCACCCCTCCACTTT. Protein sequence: CASSVGQGNSPLHF. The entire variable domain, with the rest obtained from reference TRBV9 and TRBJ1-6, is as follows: DSGVTQTPKHLITATGQRVTLRCSPRSGDLSVYWYQQSLDQGLQFLIQYYNGEERAKGNILERFSAQQFPDLHSELNLSSLELGDSALYFCASSVGQGNSPLHFGNGTRLTVT.

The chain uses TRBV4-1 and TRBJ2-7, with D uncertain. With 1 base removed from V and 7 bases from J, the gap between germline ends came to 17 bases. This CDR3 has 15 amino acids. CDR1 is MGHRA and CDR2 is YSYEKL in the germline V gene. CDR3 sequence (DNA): TGCGCCAGCAGCCAAGTTCCGCCGGGTCCCAGGGAGCAGTACTTC. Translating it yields CASSQVPPGPREQYF.

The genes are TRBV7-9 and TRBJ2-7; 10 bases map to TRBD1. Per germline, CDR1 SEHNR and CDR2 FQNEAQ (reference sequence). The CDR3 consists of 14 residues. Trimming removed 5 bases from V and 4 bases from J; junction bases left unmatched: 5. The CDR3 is CASSRRDRGYEQYF. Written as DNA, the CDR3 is TGTGCCAGCAGCCGCCGGGACAGGGGATACGAGCAGTACTTC.

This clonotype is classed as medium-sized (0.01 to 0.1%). As DNA, the CDR3 is TGTGCCACCAGTGATTTGACTAGCGGGGACACCGGGGAGCTGTTTTTT. Protein: CATSDLTSGDTGELFF. The rearrangement joins TRBV24-1 to TRBJ2-2, with 10 bases aligning to TRBD2. Unmatched junction bases numbered 0, after V lost 0 bases and J lost 3 bases. Germline CDR1 is KGHDR and CDR2 is SFDVKD. This CDR3 is built from 16 residues.

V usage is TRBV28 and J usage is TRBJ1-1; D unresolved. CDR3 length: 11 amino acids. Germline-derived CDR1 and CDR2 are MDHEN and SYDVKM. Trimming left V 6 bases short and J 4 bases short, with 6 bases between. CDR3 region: CASSLFTEAFF. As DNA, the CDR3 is TGTGCCAGCAGCCTGTTCACTGAAGCTTTCTTT.

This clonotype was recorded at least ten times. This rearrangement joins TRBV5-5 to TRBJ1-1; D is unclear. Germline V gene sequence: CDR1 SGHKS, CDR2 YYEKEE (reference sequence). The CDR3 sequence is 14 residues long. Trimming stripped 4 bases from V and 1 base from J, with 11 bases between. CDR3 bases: TGTGCCAGCAGCCCCCCCCGGGGGAACACTGAAGCTTTCTTT. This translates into CASSPPRGNTEAFF.

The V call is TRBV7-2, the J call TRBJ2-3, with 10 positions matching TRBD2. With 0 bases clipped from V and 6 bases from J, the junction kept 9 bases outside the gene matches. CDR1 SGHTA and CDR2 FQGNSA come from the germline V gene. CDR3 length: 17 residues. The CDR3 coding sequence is TGTGCCAGCAGCTTAGCGCGGCGTAGCGGGGGGCTGGATACGCAGTATTTT. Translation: CASSLARRSGGLDTQYF.

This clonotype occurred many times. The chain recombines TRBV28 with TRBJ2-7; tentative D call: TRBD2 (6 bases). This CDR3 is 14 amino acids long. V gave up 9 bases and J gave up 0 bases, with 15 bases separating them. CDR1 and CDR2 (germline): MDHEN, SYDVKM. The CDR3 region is CASFPVGGSYEQYF. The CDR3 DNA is TGTGCCAGTTTCCCCGTCGGGGGCTCCTACGAGCAGTACTTC.

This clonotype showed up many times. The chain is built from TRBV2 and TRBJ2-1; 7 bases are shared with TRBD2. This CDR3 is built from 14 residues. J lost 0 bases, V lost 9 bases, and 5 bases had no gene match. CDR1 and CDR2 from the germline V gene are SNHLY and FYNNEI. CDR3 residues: CASTLAASYNEQFF. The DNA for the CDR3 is TGTGCCAGTACCCTAGCGGCCTCCTACAATGAGCAGTTCTTC.

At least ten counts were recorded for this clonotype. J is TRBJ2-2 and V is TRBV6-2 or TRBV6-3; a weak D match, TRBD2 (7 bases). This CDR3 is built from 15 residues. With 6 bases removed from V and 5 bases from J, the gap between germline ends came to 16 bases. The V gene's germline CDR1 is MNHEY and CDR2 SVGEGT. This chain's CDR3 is CASSPPGGPTGELFF. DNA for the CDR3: TGTGCCAGCAGCCCGCCGGGGGGCCCAACCGGGGAGCTGTTTTTT.

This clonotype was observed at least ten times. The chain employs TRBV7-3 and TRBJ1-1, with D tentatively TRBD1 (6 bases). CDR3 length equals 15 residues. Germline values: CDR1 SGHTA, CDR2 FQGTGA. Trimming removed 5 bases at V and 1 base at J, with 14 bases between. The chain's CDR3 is CASSPNRDKNTEAFF. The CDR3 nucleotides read TGTGCCAGCAGCCCCAACAGGGACAAGAACACTGAAGCTTTCTTT.

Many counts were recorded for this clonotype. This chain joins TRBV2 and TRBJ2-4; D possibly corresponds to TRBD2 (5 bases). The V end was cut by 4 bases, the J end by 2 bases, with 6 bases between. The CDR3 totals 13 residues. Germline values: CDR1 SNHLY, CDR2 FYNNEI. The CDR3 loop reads CASSATTKNIQYF. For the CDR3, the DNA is TGTGCCAGCAGTGCGACTACCAAAAACATTCAGTACTTC.